Listed below are T cell receptor beta chains from one sample, sequenced in a study of T cell responses to AZD1222 COVID-19 vaccine. Generated by immunoSEQ multiplex PCR, the TCRdb table keeps only in-frame clones and is missing some. The table shows 100,000 to 150,000 clones, with roughly 92% occurring only once. The sample was peripheral blood, taken 28 days after the second AZD1222 dose. Receptors originate from an adult who received the AZD1222 COVID-19 vaccine. The CDR3 runs from the conserved cysteine through the conserved F or W. D genes are given only for firm matches. A clone size is listed for some rows: how often the clone was seen (once, few, many), or a class if it is expanded.

>-|TRBJ2-7|TRBV19|TRBD2
CASSYLLAGAYEQYF
TGTGCCAGTAGTTATTTACTAGCGGGAGCCTACGAGCAGTACTTC
>-|TRBJ2-2|TRBV27|TRBD2
CASSTGVILAGGRNGELFF
TGTGCCAGCAGCACAGGGGTGATACTAGCGGGAGGACGGAACGGGGAGCTGTTTTTT
>-|TRBJ1-5|TRBV30|-
CAWSVRRNQPQHF
TGTGCCTGGAGTGTACGTCGCAATCAGCCCCAGCATTTT
>once|TRBJ1-2|TRBV5-1|-
CASSGGLRDYGYTF
TGCGCCAGCAGCGGGGGGCTTAGGGACTATGGCTACACCTTC
>-|TRBJ1-1|TRBV11-3|-
CASSSHMNTEAFF
TGTGCCAGCAGCTCCCATATGAACACTGAAGCTTTCTTT
>-|TRBJ2-3|TRBV7-3|-
CASSLNSVSTDTQYF
TGTGCCAGCAGCTTAAATAGCGTGAGCACAGATACGCAGTATTTT
>-|TRBJ2-5|TRBV29-1|TRBD2
CSVEDPSQAGQETQYF
TGCAGCGTTGAAGACCCCTCACAAGCGGGGCAGGAGACCCAGTACTTC
>-|TRBJ2-3|TRBV29-1|-
CSVAPGAKTDTQYF
TGCAGCGTGGCCCCGGGGGCGAAGACAGATACGCAGTATTTT
>-|TRBJ2-1|TRBV7-3|TRBD2
CASSLLAGETEQFF
TGTGCCAGCAGCTTATTAGCGGGAGAGACTGAGCAGTTCTTC
>-|TRBJ1-1|TRBV2|-
CASSASELNTEAFF
TGTGCCAGCAGCGCTTCAGAATTGAACACTGAAGCTTTCTTT
>few|TRBJ1-1|TRBV9|-
CASSPENRGQPNTEAFF
TGTGCCAGCAGCCCAGAGAACCGCGGACAGCCAAACACTGAAGCTTTCTTT
>-|TRBJ2-3|TRBV19|-
CASSTYTDTQYF
TGTGCCAGTAGTACCTACACAGATACGCAGTATTTT
>-|TRBJ1-2|TRBV30|-
CAWIGGHGYTF
TGTGCCTGGATCGGGGGGCACGGCTACACCTTC
>-|TRBJ1-4|TRBV7-2|TRBD1
CASSQQGGEKLFF
TGTGCCAGCAGCCAACAGGGGGGTGAAAAACTGTTTTTT
>-|TRBJ2-7|TRBV13|-
CASSWGLSYEQYF
TGTGCCAGCAGCTGGGGGCTCTCCTACGAGCAGTACTTC
>-|TRBJ2-5|TRBV5-1|-
CASSPLRGETQYF
TGCGCCAGCAGCCCCCTCCGGGGAGAGACCCAGTACTTC
>-|TRBJ2-2|TRBV2|-
CASRRGMSNTGELFF
TGTGCCAGCAGGAGGGGGATGAGCAACACCGGGGAGCTGTTTTTT
>-|TRBJ1-2|TRBV11-3|-
CASSLDRGTGNYGYTF
TGTGCCAGCAGCTTAGACCGCGGGACGGGTAACTATGGCTACACCTTC
>-|TRBJ2-7|TRBV18|-
CASSAHRDYEQYF
TGTGCCAGCTCAGCCCACAGGGACTACGAGCAGTACTTC
>-|TRBJ1-1|TRBV29-1|-
CSVEGGGRNTEAFF
TGCAGCGTTGAAGGTGGGGGGCGGAACACTGAAGCTTTCTTT
>-|TRBJ2-7|TRBV7-8|TRBD2
CASSILGGYEQYF
TGTGCCAGCAGCATCCTGGGGGGGTACGAGCAGTACTTC
>-|TRBJ1-6|TRBV27|TRBD1
CASSLVPRQGRNSPLHF
TGTGCCAGCAGTTTAGTACCCCGACAGGGACGGAATTCACCCCTCCACTTT
>few|TRBJ2-1|TRBV7-2|TRBD1
CASSLFGQDYNEQFF
TGTGCCAGCAGCTTATTCGGACAGGACTACAATGAGCAGTTCTTC
>few|TRBJ2-7|TRBV28|-
CASSGWGLTYEQYF
TGTGCCAGCAGTGGATGGGGACTTACCTACGAGCAGTACTTC
>-|TRBJ2-1|TRBV6-4|TRBD2
CASSERAGIKDEQFF
TGTGCCAGCAGTGAACGAGCGGGAATTAAGGATGAGCAGTTCTTC
>-|TRBJ2-1|TRBV10-1|-
CASSEERSSYNEQFF
TGCGCCAGCAGTGAGGAAAGGAGCTCCTACAATGAGCAGTTCTTC
>-|TRBJ1-4|TRBV5-1|TRBD1
CASSLDRAGNEKLFF
TGCGCCAGCAGTCTGGACAGGGCCGGTAATGAAAAACTGTTTTTT
>-|TRBJ1-5|TRBV5-1|-
CASSLEGGYNQPQHF
TGCGCCAGCAGCTTGGAGGGGGGTTACAATCAGCCCCAGCATTTT
>-|TRBJ1-2|TRBV19|-
CASSIVGLYGGYTF
TGTGCCAGTAGTATAGTAGGCCTTTACGGCGGCTACACCTTC